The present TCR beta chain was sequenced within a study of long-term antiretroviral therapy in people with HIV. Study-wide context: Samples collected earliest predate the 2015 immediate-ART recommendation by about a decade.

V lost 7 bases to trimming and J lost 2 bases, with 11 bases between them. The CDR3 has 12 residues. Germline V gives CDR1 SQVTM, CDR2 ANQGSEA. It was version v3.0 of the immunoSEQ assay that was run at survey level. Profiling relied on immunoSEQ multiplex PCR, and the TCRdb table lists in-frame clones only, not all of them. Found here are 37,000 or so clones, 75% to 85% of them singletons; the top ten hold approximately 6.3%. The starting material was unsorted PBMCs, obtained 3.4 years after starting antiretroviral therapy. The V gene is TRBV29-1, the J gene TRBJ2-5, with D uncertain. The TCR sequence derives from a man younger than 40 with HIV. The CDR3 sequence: CSANLRQETQYF. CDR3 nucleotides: TGCAGCGCCAATCTCAGGCAAGAGACCCAGTACTTC.